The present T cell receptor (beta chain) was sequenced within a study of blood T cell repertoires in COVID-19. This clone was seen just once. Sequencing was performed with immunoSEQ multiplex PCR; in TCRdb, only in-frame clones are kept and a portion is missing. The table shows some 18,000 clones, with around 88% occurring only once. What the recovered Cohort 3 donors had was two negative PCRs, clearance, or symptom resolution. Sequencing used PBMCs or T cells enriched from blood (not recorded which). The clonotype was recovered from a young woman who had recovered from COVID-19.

In DNA, the CDR3 is TGTGCCACCGGCCAAAAGGCAGGGAATGGCTACACCTTC. Residues: CATGQKAGNGYTF. This rearrangement joins TRBV24-1 to TRBJ1-2; possible D gene TRBD1, 5 bases. The germline V gene has CDR1 KGHDR and CDR2 SFDVKD. The V end lost 9 bases, the J end lost 6 bases, and 16 bases lay between the germline ends. This CDR3 is built from 13 residues.